This TCR beta chain was observed in a study of blood T cell repertoires in COVID-19. Overall study context: Samples taken during acute and convalescent COVID-19 were collected in the United States, Italy and Spain. Sample material is recorded as cDNA or gDNA derived from T cells, B-cell-depleted T cells, or PBMCs.

Original analysis: Reference gene primer amplification in the assay estimated nucleated cell counts. The method was immunoSEQ multiplex PCR; TCRdb's version includes in-frame clones alone and lacks a portion of them. That table supplies the V and J calls and clone size; D and trimming were determined from the DNA. Of about 270,000 clones listed, approximately 86% were seen once; the top ten hold about 8.6%. The germline gives CDR1 GTSNPN, CDR2 SVGIG (reference sequence). The ends lost 3 bases at V and 13 bases at J; junction bases unmatched: 12. The CDR3 length is 15 residues. The specimen sequenced was peripheral blood. The source of this sequence is a man in his forties or fifties with active or convalescent COVID-19. The chain links TRBV30 to TRBJ2-2; 12 positions match TRBD2. CDR3 region: CAWSATSGSSWPLFF. Here the CDR3 DNA reads TGTGCCTGGAGCGCGACTAGCGGGAGTAGTTGGCCGCTGTTTTTT. The full variable domain, rest sourced from reference TRBV30 and TRBJ2-2, is SQTIHQWPATLVQPVGSPLSLECTVEGTSNPNLYWYRQAAGRGLQLLFYSVGIGQISSEVPQNLSASRPQDRQFILSSKKLLLSDSGFYLCAWSATSGSSWPLFFGEGSRLTVL.